Listed below are T cell receptor beta chains from one sample, sequenced in a study of OX40 agonist ivuxolimab in advanced cancers. The method was immunoSEQ multiplex PCR; TCRdb's version includes in-frame clones alone and lacks a portion of them. Of about 53,000 clones in the sample, about four fifths are singletons; the top ten hold 2% to 2.5%. The specimen was CD4+ or CD8+ T cells sorted from blood, collected in a trial of the OX40 agonist ivuxolimab. The receptors shown here come from an adult with an advanced solid tumor such as melanoma, head and neck, liver or kidney cancer. Each CDR3 is given with its conserved first and last residue. Each record gives: CDR3 length, V gene, CDR3 protein.

13	TRBV6-1	CASSSLGSYEQYF
13	TRBV19	CASSIDRAMEQYF
15	TRBV11-3	CASSQARTGIHEQYF
16	TRBV19	CASFQGGFANTGELFF
16	TRBV18	CASSPPVLAGNTEAFF
11	TRBV11-2	CASSLGDTQYF
15	TRBV4-1	CASSQDLSDTGELFF
14	TRBV14	CASSQGTAHTEAFF
15	TRBV5-1	CASSLVLGGTDTQYF
16	TRBV7-2	CASSLVALAGTDTQYF
13	TRBV19	CASRGQGPQPQHF
15	TRBV25-1	CASSVHRTTTDTQYF
16	TRBV27	CASSYYGGPTTYEQYF
13	TRBV27	CASSPRQNTEAFF
16	TRBV10-3	CAISPNGARSTGELFF
17	TRBV18	CASSPTVSTGPNQPQHF
14	TRBV11-2	CASSTLETKETQYF
15	TRBV27	CASRAGSFSGNTIYF
15	TRBV4-3	CASSQEGPLGDIQYF
15	TRBV4-1	CASSQESAGWETQYF
15	TRBV7-6	CASSLKGQGQTEAFF
12	TRBV6-5	CASRTGSYGYTF
14	TRBV6-5	CASTPDIFPYEQYF
16	TRBV5-6	CASSLAGTGGGQPQHF
15	TRBV9	CASSVVGQAFGGYTF
13	TRBV10-3	CAISTAQNQPQHF
14	TRBV5-6	CASSRRLGTDTQYF
16	TRBV19	CASSILLYLEGQPQHF
12	TRBV9	CASSAGGEPLHF
13	TRBV18	CASSPTGGETQYF
13	TRBV29-1	CSARQGMQETQYF
15	TRBV6-6	CASSSSGSNTGELFF
14	TRBV6-5	CASTRRTGNQPQHF
14	TRBV5-6	CASSSQGDYYGYTF
19	TRBV6-1	CASSGSRDSALSGANVLTF
15	TRBV29-1	CSARQGGDWWVEAFF
14	TRBV11-3	CASRKPGRNTEAFF
15	TRBV7-2	CASSFVATSTDTQYF
17	TRBV2	CASSRTRTSGKINEQFF
15	TRBV19	CASSILRSSKNIQYF
14	TRBV7-9	CASSLDNAGETQYF
14	TRBV7-9	CASSLGDPVTEAFF
11	TRBV6-5	CASRTAYEQYF
17	TRBV4-1	CASSPGRGGRNTGELFF
13	TRBV6-5	CASSRDGTYEQYF
13	TRBV5-1	CARLPGILYEQYF
15	TRBV4-1	CASSLRDKGTGELFF
16	TRBV4-3	CASSQDLEQDLYGYTF
13	TRBV27	CASRDREGSPLHF
17	TRBV18	CASSPSPPGAATDTQYF
16	TRBV2	CASRIGTGAENEKLFF
14	TRBV6-5	CASRSGTGLHEQYF
15	TRBV5-6	CASSLWANSNQPQHF